A selection of T cell receptor beta chains follows, all from one sample in a study of T cell changes during pregnancy in multiple sclerosis. Repertoires were generated with immunoSEQ multiplex PCR, while TCRdb's copy carries only in-frame clones and drops some. The data contain under 60,000 clones, roughly nine tenths of them singletons. Sample: CD8+ T cells from peripheral blood mononuclear cells, taken after pregnancy. These receptors all come from a female donor with multiple sclerosis, enrolled in a pregnancy study. CDR3s include the opening cysteine and the closing phenylalanine or tryptophan. Fields, in order: CDR3 protein, CDR3 DNA, J gene, D gene, V gene, clone size. D genes are given only for firm matches. Clone sizes are given selectively: once, few, many, or a class where the clone is expanded.

cdr3_aa: CASSVSGGDQETQYF
cdr3_nt: TGTGCCAGCAGTGTTAGCGGGGGGGACCAAGAGACCCAGTACTTC
j_call: TRBJ2-5
d_call: TRBD2
v_call: TRBV6-4
clone_size: -

cdr3_aa: CASSFGTGFNYGYTF
cdr3_nt: TGTGCTAGCAGCTTTGGGACAGGGTTTAACTATGGCTACACCTTC
j_call: TRBJ1-2
d_call: TRBD1
v_call: TRBV7-7
clone_size: -

cdr3_aa: CASSFRGGLGVDDTEAFF
cdr3_nt: TGTGCCAGCAGCTTTAGAGGGGGATTGGGGGTCGATGACACTGAAGCTTTCTTT
j_call: TRBJ1-1
d_call: -
v_call: TRBV7-6
clone_size: -

cdr3_aa: CASRPPGTGLTEELFF
cdr3_nt: TGTGCCAGCCGACCGCCCGGGACAGGGCTTACCGAGGAGCTGTTTTTT
j_call: TRBJ2-2
d_call: TRBD1
v_call: TRBV27
clone_size: -

cdr3_aa: CASRGTGLDEQFF
cdr3_nt: TGTGCCAGCAGGGGGACAGGGCTGGATGAGCAGTTCTTC
j_call: TRBJ2-1
d_call: TRBD1
v_call: TRBV2
clone_size: -

cdr3_aa: CASSESSAVSNQPQHF
cdr3_nt: TGCGCCAGCAGTGAGTCTTCCGCGGTTAGCAATCAGCCCCAGCATTTT
j_call: TRBJ1-5
d_call: -
v_call: TRBV10-2
clone_size: once

cdr3_aa: CASSRGQAFNSPLHF
cdr3_nt: TGTGCCAGCAGTCGGGGACAGGCGTTTAATTCACCCCTCCACTTT
j_call: TRBJ1-6
d_call: TRBD1
v_call: TRBV27
clone_size: once

cdr3_aa: CASIKEQGGELFF
cdr3_nt: TGTGCCAGCATCAAAGAACAGGGCGGGGAGCTGTTTTTT
j_call: TRBJ2-2
d_call: -
v_call: TRBV2
clone_size: once

cdr3_aa: CASSDRGDGDTEAFF
cdr3_nt: TGCGCCAGCAGCGACAGGGGGGATGGAGACACTGAAGCTTTCTTT
j_call: TRBJ1-1
d_call: TRBD1
v_call: TRBV4-1
clone_size: once

cdr3_aa: CASSPLGQQETQYF
cdr3_nt: TGTGCCAGCTCACCATTGGGACAGCAAGAGACCCAGTACTTC
j_call: TRBJ2-5
d_call: TRBD1
v_call: TRBV18
clone_size: -

cdr3_aa: CASSTGDSGNTIYF
cdr3_nt: TGTGCCAGCAGTACAGGGGACTCTGGAAACACCATATATTTT
j_call: TRBJ1-3
d_call: TRBD1
v_call: TRBV7-9
clone_size: -

cdr3_aa: CAISGPRDSSYEQYF
cdr3_nt: TGTGCCATCAGTGGTCCCCGGGACAGCTCCTACGAGCAGTACTTC
j_call: TRBJ2-7
d_call: TRBD1
v_call: TRBV10-3
clone_size: few

cdr3_aa: CASSAGQTYGYTF
cdr3_nt: TGTGCCAGCAGCGCCGGACAGACCTATGGCTACACCTTC
j_call: TRBJ1-2
d_call: -
v_call: TRBV9
clone_size: -

cdr3_aa: CASSPPLAGAYEQYF
cdr3_nt: TGTGCCAGCAGCCCACCCCTAGCGGGGGCCTACGAGCAGTACTTC
j_call: TRBJ2-7
d_call: TRBD2
v_call: TRBV7-8
clone_size: few

cdr3_aa: CASSDRDSSTDTQYF
cdr3_nt: TGTGCCAGCAGCGACCGGGACTCTAGCACAGATACGCAGTATTTT
j_call: TRBJ2-3
d_call: -
v_call: TRBV9
clone_size: -